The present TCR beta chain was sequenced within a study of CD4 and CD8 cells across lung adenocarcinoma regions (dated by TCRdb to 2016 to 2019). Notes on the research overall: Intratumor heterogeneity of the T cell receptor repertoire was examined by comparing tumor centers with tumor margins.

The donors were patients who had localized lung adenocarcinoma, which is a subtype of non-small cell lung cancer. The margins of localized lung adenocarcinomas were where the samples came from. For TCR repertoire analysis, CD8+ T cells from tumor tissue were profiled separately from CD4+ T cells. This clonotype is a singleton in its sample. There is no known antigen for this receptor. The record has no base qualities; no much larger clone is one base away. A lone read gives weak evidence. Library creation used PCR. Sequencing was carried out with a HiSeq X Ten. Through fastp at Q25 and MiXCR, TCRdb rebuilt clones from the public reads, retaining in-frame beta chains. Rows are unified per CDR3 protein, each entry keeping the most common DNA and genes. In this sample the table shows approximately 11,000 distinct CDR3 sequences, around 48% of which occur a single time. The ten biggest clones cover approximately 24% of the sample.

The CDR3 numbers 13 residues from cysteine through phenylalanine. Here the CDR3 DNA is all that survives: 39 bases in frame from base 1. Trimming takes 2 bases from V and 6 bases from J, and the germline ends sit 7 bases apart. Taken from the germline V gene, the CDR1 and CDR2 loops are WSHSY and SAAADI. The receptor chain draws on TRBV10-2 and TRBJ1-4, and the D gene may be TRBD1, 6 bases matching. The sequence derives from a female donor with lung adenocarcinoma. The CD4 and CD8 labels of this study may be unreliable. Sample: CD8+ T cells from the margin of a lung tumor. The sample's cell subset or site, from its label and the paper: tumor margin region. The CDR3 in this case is CASSERGDEKLFF. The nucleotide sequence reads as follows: TGCGCCAGCAGTGAGAGGGGGGATGAAAAACTGTTTTTT.